These 11 T cell receptor beta chains share one sample of origin, sequenced in a study of regulatory T cells in long-lasting Graves disease. HTBI primers from iRepertoire and Arm-PCR of CDR3 regions yielded the TCR beta libraries. MiXCR, applied by TCRdb to the multiplex PCR reads, yields one record per CDR3 protein. This table holds a few hundred thousand distinct CDR3 sequences, roughly a quarter found once. The time point is: persistent/refractory GD, antithyroid drugs over 5 years with positive TRAb. From RNA extracted from PBMCs, the TCR library was made. The sequenced sample was peripheral blood mononuclear cells (PBMCs), obtained when the disease was refractory, from a patient treated with antithyroid drugs. These receptors all come from a female donor with Graves disease.

This clonotype was counted at least ten times. The gene calls are TRBV20-1 and TRBJ2-7; D perhaps matches TRBD2 (5 bases). Trimming took 3 bases from V and 3 from J, leaving 9 bases between them. This CDR3 is built from 12 residues. Per the germline V gene, CDR1 is DFQATT and CDR2 is SNEGSKA (reference sequence). The CDR3 DNA reads TGCAGTGCTAGTTCGGGATTCTACGAGCAGTACTTC. It translates to CSASSGFYEQYF.

In its sample, this clonotype was seen a few times. The chain links TRBV28 to TRBJ1-1; 8 positions agree with TRBD1. Trimming at V came to 3 bases and at J to 4 bases, leaving 4 bases not matched to a gene. This CDR3 is 14 amino acids long. The germline gives CDR1 MDHEN, CDR2 SYDVKM. Here the CDR3 DNA reads TGTGCCAGCAGTTTTCGACAGGGGAGCACTGAAGCTTTCTTT. Translated: CASSFRQGSTEAFF.

This chain connects TRBV7-9 to TRBJ2-7; D is possibly TRBD1 (5 bases). Trimming stripped 10 bases from V and 1 base from J, with 17 bases between. In germline, CDR1 is SEHNR, CDR2 FQNEAQ (reference sequence). There are 14 residues in the CDR3. The CDR3 nucleotides read TGTGCCACCGGCGGCCAGGGTGGTTCCTACGAGCAGTACTTC. Translating it yields CATGGQGGSYEQYF.

The table lists this clonotype with a few counts. The chain combines TRBV7-2 with TRBJ2-5; the D is unclear. Trimming took 5 bases from V and 0 from J, leaving 7 bases between them. The CDR3 is 13 amino acids. Germline values: CDR1 SGHTA, CDR2 FQGNSA. The CDR3 here is CTSSPAYQETQYF. CDR3 nucleotides: TGTACCAGCAGCCCAGCCTACCAAGAGACCCAGTACTTC.

CDR3 coding DNA: TGTGCCAGCTCACTTTCCGGGACAGGCAACTACGAGCAGTACTTC. This gives the protein CASSLSGTGNYEQYF. The V gene is TRBV18, the J gene TRBJ2-7, with 8 bases fitting TRBD1. The CDR3 extends over 15 amino acids. The germline V gene encodes CDR1 KGHSH and CDR2 LQKENI. With V trimmed by 4 bases and J by 3 bases, 8 bases remained unmatched.

The chain links TRBV6-9 to TRBJ2-5; TRBD2 agrees at 13 bases. Germline CDR1 MNHGY, CDR2 SVAAGI. The CDR3 length is 18 residues. V was pared by 3 bases and J by 2 bases, with 9 bases of the junction left unmatched. The CDR3 is CASSYRLAGGRTQETQYF. CDR3 nucleotides: TGTGCCAGCAGTTACCGACTAGCGGGAGGCCGAACTCAAGAGACCCAGTACTTC.

About this clonotype: The conserved phenylalanine or tryptophan is not found at the CDR3 terminus, so this likely reflects a read error. V gene TRBV5-1 combines with J gene TRBJ1-4; a possible D gene is TRBD1 (5 bases). Trimming took off 4 bases at V and 3 bases at J, with 7 bases between the two ends. The germline V gene encodes CDR1 SGHRS and CDR2 YFSETQ. The CDR3 runs 13 residues. The CDR3 region has the DNA TGCGCCAGCAGCAGGGGACCTAATGAAAAACTGTTTTCT. It specifies CASSRGPNEKLFS.

This chain links TRBV19 with TRBJ1-1; 12 bases match TRBD1. V trimming: 10 bases; J trimming: 1 base; junction bases outside the gene matches: 7. Germline CDR1 reads LNHDA; CDR2 reads SQIVND (reference sequence). The CDR3 length is 15 residues. CDR3 bases: TGTGCCACCTCGGGACAGGGGGCCGGGAACACTGAAGCTTTCTTT. It yields the protein CATSGQGAGNTEAFF.

Here the CDR3 DNA reads TGCGCCAGCAGCTTGAGCCTAGCGGGAGACGGCGGGGAGCTGTTTTTT. It yields the protein CASSLSLAGDGGELFF. The chain has TRBV5-1 and TRBJ2-2; 10 bases fit TRBD2. Germline CDR1 SGHRS, CDR2 YFSETQ. The CDR3 extends over 16 amino acids. Losses at the gene ends were 1 base for V and 7 bases for J; bases not matched to a gene: 7.

On this clonotype itself: The junction does not match germline at one end; this may be a read error. V and J are TRBV29-1 and TRBJ1-1; tentatively, D is TRBD1 (6 bases). The CDR3 runs 15 residues. The germline V gene has CDR1 SQVTM and CDR2 ANQGSEA. CDR3 in amino acids: CSVRIQGRGPSEAFF. CDR3 sequence (DNA): TGCAGCGTTAGGATACAGGGTCGAGGGCCCTCTGAAGCCTTCTTT.

This clonotype was seen more than once but under ten times. The rearrangement links TRBV12-3 or TRBV12-4 to TRBJ1-1, with 8 bases aligning to TRBD1. The CDR3 contains 13 residues. V trimming: 7 bases; J trimming: 4 bases; junction bases outside the gene matches: 5. CDR3 region: CASTTGGGTEAFF. CDR3 nucleotides: TGTGCCAGCACCACAGGGGGGGGCACTGAAGCTTTCTTT.